Listed here are 7 T cell receptor beta chains from one sample, sequenced in a study of shared clonotypes between healthy human individuals. Assay: immunoSEQ multiplex PCR; the TCRdb copy retains only in-frame clones and omits some. Of about 2.5 million clones in the sample, around 93% were seen once. The sequencing sample was made of naive CD4+ T cells from PBMCs. Sample subset: CD45RA+ positively selected. These TCRs come from a man between 18 and 35 years old in good health. Some clones in this sample may be carry-over from other donors' samples.

This clone was counted between two and nine times. The rearrangement links TRBV29-1 to TRBJ1-5; 8 bases are a match to TRBD1. The CDR3 is 14 residues long. Looked up from germline, CDR1 is SQVTM and CDR2 is ANQGSEA. Germline trimming cut 6 bases from V and 1 base from J; bases unmatched to any gene: 5. The CDR3 DNA is TGCAGCGTCCTCCGACAGGGGAGCAATCAGCCCCAGCATTTT. It is translated as CSVLRQGSNQPQHF. Looking up the rest from reference TRBV29-1 and TRBJ1-5 gives the full variable domain: SAVISQKPSRDICQRGTSLTIQCQVDSQVTMMFWYRQQPGQSLTLIATANQGSEATYESGFVIDKFPISRPNLTFSTLTVSNMSPEDSSIYLCSVLRQGSNQPQHFGDGTRLSIL.

The chain combines TRBV18 with TRBJ1-5; a weak D match, TRBD1 (6 bases). CDR1 is KGHSH, CDR2 LQKENI, per germline. The CDR3 sequence is 17 residues long. Trimming removed 3 bases from V and 6 bases from J, with 21 bases in between. Here the CDR3 DNA reads TGTGCCAGCTCACCCCGCATGTCGGACAGCGGCAGTCAGCCCCAGCATTTT. It codes for CASSPRMSDSGSQPQHF. The whole variable domain, filled in from reference TRBV18 and TRBJ1-5, reads NAGVMQNPRHLVRRRGQEARLRCSPMKGHSHVYWYRQLPEEGLKFMVYLQKENIIDESGMPKERFSAEFPKEGPSILRIQQVVRGDSAAYFCASSPRMSDSGSQPQHFGDGTRLSIL.

The chain is built from TRBV11-3 and TRBJ1-2; no clear D gene. The V and J ends lost 2 bases and 5 bases respectively, with 9 bases between them. The CDR3 covers 13 residues. Germline V gives CDR1 SGHNT, CDR2 YENEEA. CDR3 amino acids: CASSLPSGYGYTF. Written as DNA, the CDR3 is TGTGCCAGCAGCTTACCTTCGGGGTATGGCTACACCTTC.

Of note for this clone: This may stem from a read error, because a much larger clone lies one nucleotide away. Other DNA sequences in this sample translate to the same CDR3. V and J are TRBV11-2 and TRBJ1-1; D is undetermined. The CDR3 covers 13 residues. Trimming pared 0 bases from V and 1 base from J, leaving 3 bases between. The germline gives CDR1 SGHAT, CDR2 FQNNGV. The CDR3 coding sequence is TGTGCCAGCAGCTTAGACCGGAACACTGAAGCTTTCTTT. Protein sequence: CASSLDRNTEAFF.

The chain employs TRBV25-1 and TRBJ2-1; TRBD2 might be the D (6 bases). CDR1 is MGHDK and CDR2 is SYGVNS in the germline V gene. The V end was cut by 4 bases, the J end by 0 bases, with 13 bases between. This CDR3 is built from 16 residues. The CDR3 bases are TGTGCCAGCAGTGGTAACCTAGCGATCTCCTACAATGAGCAGTTCTTC. Translation gives CASSGNLAISYNEQFF.

CDR3 sequence (DNA): TGTGCCATCAGTGATAGAATTAAGACAGGCCAATCCTACAATGAGCAGTTCTTC. Encoded protein: CAISDRIKTGQSYNEQFF. The genes are TRBV10-3 and TRBJ2-1; TRBD1 is a possible D gene (6 bases). Germline CDR1 is ENHRY and CDR2 is SYGVKD. This CDR3 spans 18 amino acids. V lost 3 bases and J 1 base, leaving 19 bases between the germline ends.

The chain joins TRBV5-4 to TRBJ1-2; D gene ambiguous. With 5 bases removed from V and 0 bases from J, the gap between germline ends came to 14 bases. The germline CDR1 and CDR2 sequences are SGHNT and YYREEE (reference sequence). CDR3 size: 15 residues. The CDR3 region is CASSIAVSTNYGYTF. The CDR3 DNA reads as TGTGCCAGCAGTATCGCGGTCAGCACTAACTATGGCTACACCTTC. Complete variable domain (other parts from reference TRBV5-4 and TRBJ1-2): ETGVTQSPTHLIKTRGQQVTLRCSSQSGHNTVSWYQQALGQGPQFIFQYYREEENGRGNFPPRFSGLQFPNYSSELNVNALELDDSALYLCASSIAVSTNYGYTFGSGTRLTVV.